The clone carrying this TCR beta chain was seen a handful of times. What it binds is unknown. The trim removed 4 bases at V and 7 bases at J, leaving 10 bases unmatched. Germline V gene lookup returns CDR1 SGHTA and CDR2 FQGNSA. The CDR3 totals 15 residues. MiXCR, run by TCRdb on the reads, gives a single entry per CDR3 protein. The sample has 360,000 or so distinct CDR3 sequences; approximately 30% are singletons. This sample is drawn from a study of T cell repertoires in cytomegalovirus infection. Study at large: CMV epitopes in the study were HLA-C-restricted (recently identified) and HLA-B-restricted (well studied).

The chain joins TRBV7-2 to TRBJ2-1; 7 nucleotides agree with TRBD1. This receptor was identified in a human donor in good health (CMV status not recorded). Some clones in this sample may be carry-over from other donors' samples. The material was cultured PBMCs, obtained from culture after CMV antigen stimulation. CDR3 sequence reads: CASSYRQGNRNEQFF. DNA for the CDR3: TGTGCCAGCAGCTACCGACAGGGCAATAGGAATGAGCAGTTCTTC.